These 7 T cell receptor beta chains were sequenced from one sample in a study of spatial heterogeneity in lung cancer. Findings and limits, study-wide: Counts that tracked tumor mutation counts were those of expanded intratumoral alpha and beta TCRs.

Time point given: sample taken at primary tumor resection. TCRdb re-called the 5' RACE reads through MiXCR, storing one row per CDR3 protein. This sample yields about 6,000 distinct CDR3 sequences, of which 12% to 15% are seen a single time; 11% belongs to the top ten. Antigens of these TCRs are unknown. The sample here was lung tumor tissue, taken at surgery. The source of these receptors is a male donor with early-stage non-small cell lung cancer.

In its sample, this clonotype is medium-sized. Within a library made for alpha chains, this beta chain is off target, and its count is uninformative. This chain connects TRBV29-1 to TRBJ2-4; D is ambiguous. Germline V gene sequence: CDR1 SQVTM, CDR2 ANQGSEA. V dropped 5 bases and J dropped 0 bases, with 17 bases sitting between them. This CDR3 is 16 amino acids long. CDR3 coding DNA: TGCAGCGTTAGCGTTTGGGATAACCTAGCCAAAAACATTCAGTACTTC. Amino acid sequence: CSVSVWDNLAKNIQYF. The full variable domain, completed using reference TRBV29-1 and TRBJ2-4, is SAVISQKPSRDICQRGTSLTIQCQVDSQVTMMFWYRQQPGQSLTLIATANQGSEATYESGFVIDKFPISRPNLTFSTLTVSNMSPEDSSIYLCSVSVWDNLAKNIQYFGAGTRLSVL.

This clonotype has ten or more counts. This beta chain turned up in a library designed for alpha chains; as an off-target read, its abundance says little. J is TRBJ2-3 and V is TRBV28, with D hard to call. The CDR3 consists of 11 residues. CDR1 is MDHEN and CDR2 is SYDVKM in the germline V gene. V lost 6 bases to trimming and J lost 5 bases, with 6 bases between them. This CDR3 reads CASRTRDTQYF. DNA of the CDR3: TGTGCCAGCAGGACGAGAGATACGCAGTATTTT.

By share, this clonotype ranks as medium-sized. This beta chain is an off-target read within a library intended for alpha chains, so its frequency means little. V is TRBV7-3 and J is TRBJ2-2, with D unresolved. Looked up from germline, CDR1 is SGHTA and CDR2 is FQGTGA. The V end was cut by 2 bases, the J end by 4 bases, with 8 bases between. This CDR3 region has 14 residues. This CDR3 is CASSLDGTTGELFF. CDR3 bases: TGTGCCAGCAGCTTAGACGGCACCACCGGGGAGCTGTTTTTT. The full variable domain, rest sourced from reference TRBV7-3 and TRBJ2-2, is GAGVSQTPSNKVTEKGKYVELRCDPISGHTALYWYRQSLGQGPEFLIYFQGTGAADDSGLPNDRFFAVRPEGSVSTLKIQRTERGDSAVYLCASSLDGTTGELFFGEGSRLTVL.

This clonotype was picked up many times. The size of this beta chain means little, since it is a stray read in a library made for alpha chains. V gene TRBV10-3 combines with J gene TRBJ2-1; no reliable D call. Germline V lookup: CDR1 ENHRY, CDR2 SYGVKD. Trimming shortened V by 4 bases and J by 6 bases, and 7 bases separated the two germline ends. This CDR3 has 12 amino acids. In nucleotides, the CDR3 is TGTGCCATCAGTGGCCTTAGCAATGAGCAGTTCTTC. Its translation: CAISGLSNEQFF.

This clonotype rates as medium-sized. This beta chain is an off-target read within a library intended for alpha chains, so its frequency means little. The chain is built from TRBV5-1 and TRBJ2-3; D gene unclear. V lost 2 bases, J lost 3 bases, and 16 bases lay in between. CDR3 length: 16 residues. Germline CDR1 SGHRS, CDR2 YFSETQ. In nucleotides, the CDR3 is TGCGCCAGCAGCTTCGAGGCCCGGATGTCAACAGATACGCAGTATTTT. This gives the protein CASSFEARMSTDTQYF.

This clonotype is labeled as medium-sized. The size of this beta chain means little, since it is a stray read in a library made for alpha chains. This chain links TRBV11-2 with TRBJ2-5, with 7 bases that match TRBD2. V shed 5 bases, J shed 5 bases, and the junction held 11 bases outside the gene matches. The CDR3 length is 15 residues. Looked up from germline, CDR1 is SGHAT and CDR2 is FQNNGV. The CDR3 sequence is CASSRQTSLVETQYF. The CDR3 bases are TGTGCCAGCAGCCGCCAGACTAGCCTGGTTGAGACCCAGTACTTC.

This clonotype is classed as medium-sized. This beta chain is an unintended read in a library built for alpha chains; its size means little. The genes are TRBV4-1 and TRBJ1-6; no clear D. The V gene's germline CDR1 is MGHRA and CDR2 YSYEKL. V lost 0 bases and J 0 bases, leaving 12 bases between the germline ends. The CDR3 is made up of 18 amino acids. CDR3 in DNA: TGCGCCAGCAGCCAAGATTACGGCAGTAGCTCCTATAATTCACCCCTCCACTTT. It codes for CASSQDYGSSSYNSPLHF.